The clone carrying this T cell receptor (beta chain) was seen only once. The source of the sample is a study of blood T cell repertoires in COVID-19. Study in general: Samples came from the United States, Italy and Spain, spanning acute and convalescent COVID-19. T cells, B-cell-depleted T cells, or PBMCs provided the cDNA or gDNA that served as material.

In the study's own analysis: Scientists estimated how many nucleated cells there were by amplifying reference gene primers. The repertoire was sequenced with immunoSEQ multiplex PCR; TCRdb's copy has only in-frame clones and lacks some. That table supplies the V and J calls and clone size; D and trimming were determined from the DNA. The sample consists of about 140,000 clones, 88% of them appearing once. Germline V gene sequence: CDR1 SGDLS, CDR2 YYNGEE. J gave up 4 bases and V 4 bases, and 13 bases lay outside the gene matches. The CDR3 extends over 17 amino acids. The sample consisted of peripheral blood. The chain uses TRBV9 and TRBJ2-2, with TRBD1 identical over 7 bases. The sequence was obtained from a man aged 55 to 70 with active or convalescent COVID-19. This CDR3 reads CASSLRTGPLGTGELFF. DNA for the CDR3: TGTGCCAGCAGCCTTCGGACAGGCCCCCTCGGCACCGGGGAGCTGTTTTTT.